This TCR beta chain was recorded in a study of blood T cell repertoires in COVID-19. At the level of the study: The United States, Italy and Spain supplied acute and convalescent COVID-19 samples. T cells, B-cell-depleted T cells, or PBMCs provided the cDNA or gDNA that served as material.

The length of the CDR3 is 17 residues. Germline values: CDR1 LNHDA, CDR2 SQIVND (reference sequence). Deletions cut 2 bases from V and 1 base from J, with 16 bases between. Authors' methods: Amplified reference gene primers provided the basis for estimating nucleated cell counts. Libraries were prepared by immunoSEQ multiplex PCR; TCRdb keeps only in-frame clonotypes and omits some of them. V and J calls and clone size are as listed in that table; D and trimming were resolved from the DNA. The sample has a few hundred thousand clones, approximately 86% seen once; the top ten hold roughly 1.8%. This rearrangement joins TRBV19 to TRBJ2-3; D is possibly TRBD2 (5 bases). The sequence derives from a man aged 25 to 40 with active or convalescent COVID-19. The specimen was peripheral blood. The CDR3 region has the DNA TGTGCCAGTAGTATAAAACCCCCGGGGTTGGGCACAGATACGCAGTATTTT. Translation: CASSIKPPGLGTDTQYF.